This T cell receptor (beta chain) appears in the sequencing data of a study of control samples from healthy donors and cancer patients (dated by TCRdb to 2020 to 2021). The protocol used for the library was the immunoSEQ multiplex PCR assay. TCRdb obtained this table from immuneACCESS and retained in-frame rearrangements with V and J assigned. These tables miss some clones; where compared with another copy, unresolved V genes account for less than half of the shortfall, and the remainder is unexplained. A total of 75,000 to 95,000 clones appear in this sample, approximately 95% of them only once. Approximately 1.5% of the sample rests with the top ten. As for this clone: There is no known antigen for this receptor. Base qualities are not provided; no much larger clone lies one nucleotide away.

Per the germline V gene, SGHDT is the CDR1 and YYEEEE is the CDR2. Here V drops 0 bases and J drops 4 bases, and the junction holds 0 bases not matched to any gene. The CDR3 runs 13 residues from the cysteine to the phenylalanine. Just CDR3 DNA is preserved here, 39 bases in frame from base 1. The sample taken for sequencing was blood. This receptor was identified in a woman aged 25 to 39 in good health. In this chain, TRBV5-6 is recombined with TRBJ2-5, with 7 bases aligning to TRBD1. The sequence in DNA is TGTGCCAGCAGCTTGGACAGGGGAGAGACCCAGTACTTC. This codes for CASSLDRGETQYF.